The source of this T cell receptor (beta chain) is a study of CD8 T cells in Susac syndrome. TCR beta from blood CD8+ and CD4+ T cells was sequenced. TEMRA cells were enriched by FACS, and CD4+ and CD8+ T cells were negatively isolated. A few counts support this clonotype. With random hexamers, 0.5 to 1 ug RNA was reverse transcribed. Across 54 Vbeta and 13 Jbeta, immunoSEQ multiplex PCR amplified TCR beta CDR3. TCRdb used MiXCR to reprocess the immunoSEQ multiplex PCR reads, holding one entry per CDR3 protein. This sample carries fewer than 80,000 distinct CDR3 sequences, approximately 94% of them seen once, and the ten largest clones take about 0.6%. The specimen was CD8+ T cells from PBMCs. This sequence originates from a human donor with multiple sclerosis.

The CDR3 loop is CASSLVSPVNQPQHF. The CDR3 DNA follows: TGTGCCAGCAGTTTAGTGTCGCCAGTCAATCAGCCCCAGCATTTT. This chain joins TRBV12-3 or TRBV12-4 and TRBJ1-5, with D uncertain. The CDR3 is 15 amino acids. The germline V and J ends were trimmed by 1 base and 3 bases, with 10 bases remaining between them.